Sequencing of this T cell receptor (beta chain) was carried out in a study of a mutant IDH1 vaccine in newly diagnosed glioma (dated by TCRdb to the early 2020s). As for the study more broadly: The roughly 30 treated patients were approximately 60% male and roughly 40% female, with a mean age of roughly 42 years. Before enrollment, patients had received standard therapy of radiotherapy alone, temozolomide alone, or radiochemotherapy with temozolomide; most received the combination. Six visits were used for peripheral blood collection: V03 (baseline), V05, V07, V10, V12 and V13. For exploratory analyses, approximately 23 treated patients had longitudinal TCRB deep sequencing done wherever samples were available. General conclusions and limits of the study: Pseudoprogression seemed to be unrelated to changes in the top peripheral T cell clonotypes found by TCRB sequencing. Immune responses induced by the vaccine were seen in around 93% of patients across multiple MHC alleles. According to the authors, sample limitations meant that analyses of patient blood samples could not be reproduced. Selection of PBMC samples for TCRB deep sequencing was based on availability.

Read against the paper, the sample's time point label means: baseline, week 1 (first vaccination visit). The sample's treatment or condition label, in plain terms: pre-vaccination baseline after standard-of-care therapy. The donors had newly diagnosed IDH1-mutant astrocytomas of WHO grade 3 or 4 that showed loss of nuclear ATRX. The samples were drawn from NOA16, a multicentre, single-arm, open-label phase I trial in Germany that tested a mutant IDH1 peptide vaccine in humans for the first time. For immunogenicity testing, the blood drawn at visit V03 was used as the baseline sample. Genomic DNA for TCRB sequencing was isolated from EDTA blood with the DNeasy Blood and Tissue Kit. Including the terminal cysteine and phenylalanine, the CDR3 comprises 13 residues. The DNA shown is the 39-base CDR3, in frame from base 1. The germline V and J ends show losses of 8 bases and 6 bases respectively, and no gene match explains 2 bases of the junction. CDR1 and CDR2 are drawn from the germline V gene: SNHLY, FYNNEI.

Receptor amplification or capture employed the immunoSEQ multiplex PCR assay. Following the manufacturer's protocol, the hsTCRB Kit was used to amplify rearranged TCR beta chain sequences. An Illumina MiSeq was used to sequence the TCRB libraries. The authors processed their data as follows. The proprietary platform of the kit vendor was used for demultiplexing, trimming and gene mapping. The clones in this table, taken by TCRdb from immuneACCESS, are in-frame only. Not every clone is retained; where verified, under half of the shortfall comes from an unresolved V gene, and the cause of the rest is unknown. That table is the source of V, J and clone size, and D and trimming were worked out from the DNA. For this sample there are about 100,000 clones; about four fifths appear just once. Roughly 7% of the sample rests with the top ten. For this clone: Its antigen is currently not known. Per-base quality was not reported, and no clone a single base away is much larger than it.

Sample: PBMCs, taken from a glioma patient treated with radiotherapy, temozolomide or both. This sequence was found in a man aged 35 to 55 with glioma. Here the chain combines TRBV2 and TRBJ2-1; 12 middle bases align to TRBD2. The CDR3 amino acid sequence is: CASGTSGLNEQFF. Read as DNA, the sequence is TGTGCCAGCGGGACTAGCGGGCTCAATGAGCAGTTCTTC.